The source of this TCR beta chain is a study of blood T cells in healthy people across ages. The study's findings and limits: The percentage of naive T cells correlated strongly with TCR beta diversity. Greater diversity and more naive CD4+ cells were seen in long-lived donors than in aged donors.

Worth noting for this clonotype: Its antigen remains unidentified.

V was pared by 3 bases and J by 0 bases, with 14 bases of the junction left unmatched. This CDR3 contains 21 residues. Combining a sample-barcoded 5' primer with a J-beta primer mix, a second PCR ran for about 6 to 11 cycles. A template-switch adaptor that had 12 random nucleotides put a tag on each cDNA molecule. A single record per CDR3 protein comes from TCRdb applying MiXCR to the 5' RACE reads. The table lists some 1 million distinct CDR3 sequences, more than 40% of them singletons. In each sample, at least 7 million PBMCs were isolated. The receptor was isolated from an older woman in good health. This chain links TRBV12-3 or TRBV12-4 with TRBJ2-1, with 13 bases identical to TRBD2. The material sequenced was blood. The chain's CDR3 is CASSFPLGGTSGTRSYNEQFF. The DNA of the CDR3 is TGTGCCAGCAGTTTTCCCCTTGGGGGGACTAGCGGGACCCGCTCCTACAATGAGCAGTTCTTC.